This is a list of T cell receptor beta chains from one sample in a study of T-cell reconstitution after alpha-beta-depleted transplantation in children. Via MiXCR, TCRdb re-called the PCR reads, giving one row per CDR3 protein. The sample holds 200,000 to 250,000 distinct CDR3 sequences, 8.4% seen once. The starting material was PBMCs, mostly from graft donor cells, obtained 360 days after TCRalphabeta/CD19-depleted stem cell transplant. These receptors were taken from a male patient between 2 and 15 years old who had a stem cell transplant for acute myeloid leukemia, so the T cells may come from the graft donor. Both conserved end residues are part of each CDR3. Each record gives: V gene, CDR3 protein.

V gene: TRBV20-1; CDR3 protein: CSARDLGTSYNEQFF
V gene: TRBV20-1; CDR3 protein: CSAPSGTNTGELFF
V gene: TRBV18; CDR3 protein: CASSADRRGELFF
V gene: TRBV4-3; CDR3 protein: CASSQHQSTDQPQHF
V gene: TRBV4-2; CDR3 protein: CASSQGRDGQPQHF
V gene: TRBV21-1; CDR3 protein: CASSNRILRGAAFF
V gene: TRBV29-1; CDR3 protein: CSVWDSHTGELFF
V gene: TRBV25-1; CDR3 protein: CASSEATGTKNYNEQFF
V gene: TRBV5-1; CDR3 protein: CASSLRDATYEQYF
V gene: TRBV2; CDR3 protein: CASIRVRVAGWGSSSYNEQFF
V gene: TRBV20-1; CDR3 protein: CSARDLRGSGELFF
V gene: TRBV20-1; CDR3 protein: CSARGVGNTIYF
V gene: TRBV7-9; CDR3 protein: CASSLVTSEAFF
V gene: TRBV15; CDR3 protein: CATRRGGDTEAFF
V gene: TRBV10-3; CDR3 protein: CAISVTGLNTEAFF
V gene: TRBV7-7; CDR3 protein: CAAEANTGELFF
V gene: TRBV20-1; CDR3 protein: CSAHDSYNSPLHF
V gene: TRBV20-1; CDR3 protein: CSASWQGTEAFF
V gene: TRBV7-9; CDR3 protein: CASSLVGQGYEQYF
V gene: TRBV7-9; CDR3 protein: CASSSGQGREKLFF
V gene: TRBV25-1; CDR3 protein: CASSELGKETQYF
V gene: TRBV5-1; CDR3 protein: CASSDQGGDEKLFF
V gene: TRBV15; CDR3 protein: CATSRDWSNEKLFF
V gene: TRBV5-1; CDR3 protein: CASSQQGITETQYF
V gene: TRBV9; CDR3 protein: CASSVGPRANTGELFF